This T cell receptor beta chain was sequenced in a study of shared clonotypes between healthy human individuals. Per the germline V gene, CDR1 is SGHVS and CDR2 is FNYEAQ. The CDR3 loop spans 17 amino acids. The V segment lost 8 bases and the J segment 1 base; nucleotides outside the gene matches: 13. This clone was seen just once. Its antigen is undetermined. A 200 ng quantity of DNA, about 30,000 T cell genomes, went into the sorted-subset replicate PCRs. Profiling relied on immunoSEQ multiplex PCR, and the TCRdb table lists in-frame clones only, not all of them. The sample lists some 2,400,000 clones; about 94% were seen once. Study results and caveats: Researchers sampled blood only, noting tissue repertoires likely differ. Shared clonotypes: about 5% naive CD4, around 3.5% naive CD8, roughly 2.4% memory CD4, more than 0.3% memory CD8.

The TCR comes from a man aged 18 to 29 in good health. Sequencing was carried out using naive CD4+ T cells sorted from blood. Documented subset: CD45RA+ positively selected. This chain joins TRBV7-6 and TRBJ1-4; 7 bases agree with TRBD1. CDR3 DNA sequence: TGTGCCAGCGGCGGTTGGGGACAGCAAAAAACTAATGAAAAACTGTTTTTT. Its translation is CASGGWGQQKTNEKLFF.